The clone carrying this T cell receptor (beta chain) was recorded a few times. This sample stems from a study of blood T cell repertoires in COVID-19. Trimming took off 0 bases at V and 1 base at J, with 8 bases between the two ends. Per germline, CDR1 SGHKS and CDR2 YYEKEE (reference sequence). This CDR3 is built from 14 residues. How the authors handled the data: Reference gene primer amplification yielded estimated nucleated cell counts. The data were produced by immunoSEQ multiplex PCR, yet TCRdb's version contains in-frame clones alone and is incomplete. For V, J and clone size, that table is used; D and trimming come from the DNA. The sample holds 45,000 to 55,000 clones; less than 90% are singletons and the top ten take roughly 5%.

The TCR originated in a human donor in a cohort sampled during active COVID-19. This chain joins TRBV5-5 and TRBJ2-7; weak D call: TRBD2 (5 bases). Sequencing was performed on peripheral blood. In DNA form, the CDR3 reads TGTGCCAGCAGCTTGGTCGGGGAATCCTACGAGCAGTACTTC. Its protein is CASSLVGESYEQYF.